The entry that follows covers one T cell receptor beta chain sequence. Its antigen is unknown. This record comes from a study of CXCR3-negative and CXCR3-positive naive CD8 T cells. Broader study findings: Comparison of naive subsets found surface CD5 to be comparable, and TCR strength was inferred on the basis of TRB CDR3 properties.

Naive CD8+ T cells displayed a CD45RO-CCR7+CD27+CD95- phenotype. The authors prepared UMI-labeled TRB cDNA libraries by 5' RACE. TCRdb reprocessed the 5' RACE reads; each CDR3 protein has one entry and no DNA is given. The listing records over 100,000 distinct CDR3 sequences. The source is a human donor in good health. Some clones in this sample may be carry-over from other donors' samples. Sequenced sample: naive CXCR3- CD8+ T cells from blood. Subset: CD45RO-CCR7+CD27+CD95- naive CD8+ T cells lacking CXCR3 (TNR3-).

The CDR3 region is CASSQTGTGVETQYF. The chain links TRBV6-5 to TRBJ2-5; TCRdb returns TRBD1, unconfirmable since there is no DNA. The CDR3 is 15 residues long. CDR1 and CDR2 (germline): MNHEY, SVGAGI.